Here is one T cell receptor (beta chain) with its context. Its antigen remains unidentified. This sample was taken from a study of cytomegalovirus exposure and HLA in healthy donors. Study results and caveats: The study found most TCR sequences rare, yet found some public TCRs in many donors. The classifier was said to identify cytomegalovirus status with high specificity and sensitivity. At a 0.05 false discovery rate, a later analysis found approximately 15,000 TCR beta sequences to be associated with HLA alleles.

With 60 Vbeta and 13 Jbeta primers, the PCR was carried out. TCRdb's copy holds only in-frame clones and misses some; the assay was immunoSEQ multiplex PCR. The table has 140,000 to 150,000 clones, around 82% seen once. Donors consisted of healthy bone marrow donors. Trimming cost V 8 bases and J 4 bases; bases outside gene matches: 9. The CDR3 spans 14 residues. Sample: PBMCs. The sequence came from a female donor in good health and CMV-seronegative. The genes are TRBV23-1 and TRBJ1-1, with 8 bases matching TRBD1. TRBV23-1 is an ORF; its function is uncertain. CDR3 sequence: CASWNRGGTTEAFF. The DNA for the CDR3 is TGCGCCAGCTGGAACAGGGGGGGGACCACTGAAGCTTTCTTT.